Sequencing of this TCR beta chain was carried out in a study of T cells expressing NK-cell markers. Looking at the study overall: One of the eight sequenced donors was seronegative, whereas the other seven were HCMV-seropositive.

This CDR3 comprises 14 residues. CDR1 is MNHNS, CDR2 SASEGT, per germline. TCRdb reprocessed the 5' RACE reads, with one entry per CDR3 protein and no DNA. In total, the table holds fewer than 400,000 distinct CDR3 sequences. Of note for this clonotype: Its antigen is currently unknown.

Study-level results: It was still unclear whether expanded NKG2C+ T cell clones were HCMV specific.

This chain uses TRBV6-1 with TRBJ2-7. The specimen sequenced was blood T cells: a sorted CD56 or NKG2C T cell subset, CD4+ or CD8+ T cells, or bulk PBMC T cells (not recorded which). This clonotype originated in a man aged 18 to 69 in good health. CDR3: CASSRSAGSYEQYF.